This T cell receptor (beta chain) was obtained from a study of identical twins. This CDR3 is built from 14 residues. V was shortened by 4 bases and J by 3 bases, with 11 bases between the two germline ends. CDR1 and CDR2 from the germline V gene are SGHRS and YFSETQ. Study-wide results and limits: Whereas memory repertoires showed no such difference, abundant cord blood beta clonotypes carried fewer insertions. Conclusions relied on cross-sectional statistical analysis, not following the same donors.

This clonotype was counted only a few times. No antigen is known for it. Through template switching, a universal primer site was introduced, and the cDNA contained unique molecular identifiers. In TCRdb, the 5' RACE reads were re-called with MiXCR into one record per CDR3 protein. This sample has some 460,000 distinct CDR3 sequences, with approximately 15% found just once. A further study also used this sample, focusing on yellow fever vaccine responses in identical twins.

Material for sequencing was CD4+ T cells sorted from blood. The rearrangement uses TRBV5-1 and TRBJ2-1, with D possibly TRBD2 on 5 matching bases. The clonotype originates from a woman younger than 30 in good health. CDR3 nucleotides: TGCGCCAGCAGCCTAACGGGGAACTACAATGAGCAGTTCTTC. It codes for CASSLTGNYNEQFF.